This entry is about one T cell receptor (beta chain). What it binds is not known. The CDR3 is 12 amino acids. Germline values: CDR1 DFQATT, CDR2 SNEGSKA (reference sequence). Between the trimmed V and J ends, which lost 3 bases and 7 bases, there was a span of 10 bases. Second-dose intervals of approximately 4 or approximately 12 weeks were pooled. This entry is derived from a study of T cell responses to AZD1222 COVID-19 vaccine. Study findings and constraints: Baseline serostatus was positive in only a handful of AZD1222 recipients. Across spike, vaccine-associated CD4 TCRs were found, dominant at 160-218 and 743-854.

TCRdb keeps only in-frame clones here, not all; method: immunoSEQ multiplex PCR. The sample lists around 78,000 clones, 90% occurring once. The receptor comes from an adult who received the AZD1222 COVID-19 vaccine. The material was peripheral blood, obtained 28 days after the second AZD1222 dose. The chain combines TRBV20-1 with TRBJ1-3; D unclear. CDR3 amino acids: CSASVGINTIYF. The CDR3 bases are TGCAGTGCTAGTGTGGGGATCAACACCATATATTTT.